This TCR beta chain was recovered during a study of cytomegalovirus exposure and HLA in healthy donors. PCR used 60 Vbeta primers and 13 Jbeta primers. Sequencing was performed with immunoSEQ multiplex PCR; in TCRdb, only in-frame clones are kept and a portion is missing. The sample holds about 90,000 clones, around 69% seen once. The study, taken as a whole, reports: Analysis was performed later, and it showed HLA-associated TCR beta chains to be more clonally expanded than equally common others.

A remark on this clone: Its antigen is still unknown.

Germline CDR1 reads MNHNS; CDR2 reads SASEGT. The CDR3 is 12 amino acids. Deletions cut 7 bases from V and 4 bases from J, with 10 bases between. This sequence originates from a young man in good health and CMV-seronegative. This chain links TRBV6-1 with TRBJ1-2, with D possibly TRBD1 on 5 matching bases. Sequencing used PBMCs. The CDR3 nucleotides read TGTGCCAGCAAGGAGGGACTCTATGGCTACACCTTC. This sequence encodes CASKEGLYGYTF.